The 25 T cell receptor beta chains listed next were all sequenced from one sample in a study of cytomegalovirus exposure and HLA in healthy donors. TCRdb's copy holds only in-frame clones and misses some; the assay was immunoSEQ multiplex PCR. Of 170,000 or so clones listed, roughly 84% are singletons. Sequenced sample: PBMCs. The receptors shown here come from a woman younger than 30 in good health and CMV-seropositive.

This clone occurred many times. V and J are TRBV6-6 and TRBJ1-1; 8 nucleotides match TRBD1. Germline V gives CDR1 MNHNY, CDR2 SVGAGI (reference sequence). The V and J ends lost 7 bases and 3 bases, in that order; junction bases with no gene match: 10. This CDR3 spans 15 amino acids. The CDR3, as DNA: TGTGCCAGCACCGACTCCAGGGGGCAGTACACTGAAGCTTTCTTT. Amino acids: CASTDSRGQYTEAFF.

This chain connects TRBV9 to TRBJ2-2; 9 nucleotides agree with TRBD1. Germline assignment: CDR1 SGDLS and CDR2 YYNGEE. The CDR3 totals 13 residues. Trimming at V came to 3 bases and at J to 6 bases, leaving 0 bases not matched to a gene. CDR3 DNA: TGTGCCAGCAGCGGACAGGGGGCCGGGGAGCTGTTTTTT. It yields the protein CASSGQGAGELFF.

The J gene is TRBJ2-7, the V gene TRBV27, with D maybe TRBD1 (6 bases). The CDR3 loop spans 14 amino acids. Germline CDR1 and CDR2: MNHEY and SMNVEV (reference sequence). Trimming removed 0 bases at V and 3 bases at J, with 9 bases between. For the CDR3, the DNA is TGTGCCAGCAGTTTATCCCGGACAGTCTACGAGCAGTACTTC. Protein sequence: CASSLSRTVYEQYF.

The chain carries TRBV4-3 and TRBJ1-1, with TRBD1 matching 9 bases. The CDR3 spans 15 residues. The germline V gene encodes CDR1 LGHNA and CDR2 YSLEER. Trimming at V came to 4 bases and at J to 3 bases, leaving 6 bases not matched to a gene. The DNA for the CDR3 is TGCGCCAGCAGCCTCCGGGACAGGGAGGACACTGAAGCTTTCTTT. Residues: CASSLRDREDTEAFF.

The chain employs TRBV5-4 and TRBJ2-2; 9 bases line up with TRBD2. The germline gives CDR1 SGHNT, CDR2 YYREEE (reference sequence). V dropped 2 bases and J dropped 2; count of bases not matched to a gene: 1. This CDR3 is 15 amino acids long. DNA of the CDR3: TGTGCCAGCAGCTTACTAGCGGGTAACACCGGGGAGCTGTTTTTT. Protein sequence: CASSLLAGNTGELFF.

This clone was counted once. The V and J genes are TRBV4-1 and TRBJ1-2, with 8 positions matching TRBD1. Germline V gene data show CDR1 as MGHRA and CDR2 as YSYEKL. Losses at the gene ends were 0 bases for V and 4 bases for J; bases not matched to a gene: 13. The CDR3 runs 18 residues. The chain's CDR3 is CASSQDEDRAIFFYGYTF. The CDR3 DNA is TGCGCCAGCAGCCAAGATGAGGACAGGGCGATTTTTTTCTATGGCTACACCTTC.

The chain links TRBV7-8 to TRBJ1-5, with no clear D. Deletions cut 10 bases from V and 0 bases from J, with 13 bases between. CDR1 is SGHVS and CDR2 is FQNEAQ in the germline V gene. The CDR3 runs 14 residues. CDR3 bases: TGTGCCACCAAAAAGGAGATTAGCAATCAGCCCCAGCATTTT. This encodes CATKKEISNQPQHF.

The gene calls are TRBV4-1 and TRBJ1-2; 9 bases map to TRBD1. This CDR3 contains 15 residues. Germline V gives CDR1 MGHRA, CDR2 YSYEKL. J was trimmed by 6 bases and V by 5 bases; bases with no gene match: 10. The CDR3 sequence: CASSFRDRDGDGYTF. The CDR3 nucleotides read TGCGCCAGCAGCTTCCGGGACAGGGACGGTGATGGCTACACCTTC.

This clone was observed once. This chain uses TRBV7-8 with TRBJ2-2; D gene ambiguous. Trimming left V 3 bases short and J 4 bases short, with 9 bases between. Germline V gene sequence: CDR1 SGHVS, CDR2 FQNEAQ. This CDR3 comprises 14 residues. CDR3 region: CASSFNRATGELFF. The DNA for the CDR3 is TGTGCCAGCAGCTTTAACAGAGCCACCGGGGAGCTGTTTTTT. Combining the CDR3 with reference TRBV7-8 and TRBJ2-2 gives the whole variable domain GAGVSQSPRYKVAKRGQDVALRCDPISGHVSLFWYQQALGQGPEFLTYFQNEAQLDKSGLPSDRFFAERPEGSVSTLKIQRTQQEDSAVYLCASSFNRATGELFFGEGSRLTVL.

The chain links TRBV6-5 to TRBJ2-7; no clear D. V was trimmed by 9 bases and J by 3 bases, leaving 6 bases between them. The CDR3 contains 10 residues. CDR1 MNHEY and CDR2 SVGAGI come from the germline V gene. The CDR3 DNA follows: TGTGCCAGTCGAGGCTACGAGCAGTACTTC. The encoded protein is CASRGYEQYF.

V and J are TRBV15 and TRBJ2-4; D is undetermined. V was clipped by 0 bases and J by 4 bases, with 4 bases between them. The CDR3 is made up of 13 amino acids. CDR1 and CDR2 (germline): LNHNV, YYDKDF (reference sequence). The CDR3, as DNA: TGTGCCACCAGCAGAGACAGTAAAAACATTCAGTACTTC. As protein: CATSRDSKNIQYF. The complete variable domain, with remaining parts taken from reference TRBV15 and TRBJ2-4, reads DAMVIQNPRYQVTQFGKPVTLSCSQTLNHNVMYWYQQKSSQAPKLLFHYYDKDFNNEADTPDNFQSRRPNTSFCFLDIRSPGLGDTAMYLCATSRDSKNIQYFGAGTRLSVL.

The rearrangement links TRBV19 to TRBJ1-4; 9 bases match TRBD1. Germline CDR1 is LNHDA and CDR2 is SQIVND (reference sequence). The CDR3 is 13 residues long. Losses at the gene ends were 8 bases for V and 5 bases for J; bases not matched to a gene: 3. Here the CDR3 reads CASGDRANEKLFF. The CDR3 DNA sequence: TGTGCCAGTGGGGACAGGGCAAATGAAAAACTGTTTTTT.

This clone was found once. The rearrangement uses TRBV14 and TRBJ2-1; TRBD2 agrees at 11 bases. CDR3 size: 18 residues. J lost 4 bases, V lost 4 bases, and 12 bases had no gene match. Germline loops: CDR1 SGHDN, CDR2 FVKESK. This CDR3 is CASSRIAGGPGPYNEQFF. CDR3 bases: TGTGCCAGCAGCCGGATAGCGGGGGGGCCGGGTCCGTACAATGAGCAGTTCTTC.

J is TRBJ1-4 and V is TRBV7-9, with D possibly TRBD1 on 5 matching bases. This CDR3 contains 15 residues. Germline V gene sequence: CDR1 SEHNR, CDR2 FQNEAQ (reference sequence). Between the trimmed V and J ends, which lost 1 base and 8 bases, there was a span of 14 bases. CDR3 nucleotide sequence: TGTGCCAGCAGCTTAGTCTCGGGGGTGAAGGAAAAACTGTTTTTT. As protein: CASSLVSGVKEKLFF.

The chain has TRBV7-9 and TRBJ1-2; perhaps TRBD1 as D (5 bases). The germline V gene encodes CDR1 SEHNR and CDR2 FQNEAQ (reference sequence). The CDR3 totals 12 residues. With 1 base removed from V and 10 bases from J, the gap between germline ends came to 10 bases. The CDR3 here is CASSLGGAAYTF. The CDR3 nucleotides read TGTGCCAGCAGCTTAGGGGGCGCAGCCTACACCTTC.

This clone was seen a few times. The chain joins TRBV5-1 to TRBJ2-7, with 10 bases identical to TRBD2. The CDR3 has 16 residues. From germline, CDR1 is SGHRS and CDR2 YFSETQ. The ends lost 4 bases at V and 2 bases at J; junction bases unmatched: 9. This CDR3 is CASSLLAGGSAYEQYF. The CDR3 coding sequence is TGCGCCAGCAGCCTTTTAGCGGGGGGCTCTGCCTACGAGCAGTACTTC.

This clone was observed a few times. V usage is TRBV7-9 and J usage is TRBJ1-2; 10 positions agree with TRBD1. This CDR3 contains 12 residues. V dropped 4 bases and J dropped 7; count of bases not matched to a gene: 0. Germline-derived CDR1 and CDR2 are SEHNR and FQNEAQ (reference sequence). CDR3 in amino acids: CASSWTGGGYTF. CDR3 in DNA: TGTGCCAGCAGCTGGACAGGGGGTGGCTACACCTTC.

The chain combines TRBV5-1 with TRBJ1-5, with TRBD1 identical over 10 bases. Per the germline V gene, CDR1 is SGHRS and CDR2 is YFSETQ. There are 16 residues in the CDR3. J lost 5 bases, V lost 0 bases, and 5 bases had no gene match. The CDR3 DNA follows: TGCGCCAGCAGCTTGGAGACAGGGGGCGTCGATCAGCCCCAGCATTTT. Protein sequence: CASSLETGGVDQPQHF.

This CDR3 reads CASSLGTGRRNTEAFF. The DNA for the CDR3 is TGTGCCAGCAGCTTAGGGACAGGGAGGCGGAACACTGAAGCTTTCTTT. The chain employs TRBV11-3 and TRBJ1-1, with TRBD1 identical over 8 bases. V dropped 1 base and J dropped 1; count of bases not matched to a gene: 5. The germline gives CDR1 SGHNT, CDR2 YENEEA. The CDR3 totals 16 residues.

The CDR3 bases are TGTGCCAGCAGCTCGCGGGACAGGGGGCCTGAGCAGTACTTC. Its protein product is CASSSRDRGPEQYF. The rearrangement joins TRBV9 to TRBJ2-7; TRBD1 matches 12 bases. CDR3 size: 14 residues. CDR1 is SGDLS and CDR2 is YYNGEE in the germline V gene. V lost 4 bases, J lost 7 bases, and 6 bases stayed unmatched.

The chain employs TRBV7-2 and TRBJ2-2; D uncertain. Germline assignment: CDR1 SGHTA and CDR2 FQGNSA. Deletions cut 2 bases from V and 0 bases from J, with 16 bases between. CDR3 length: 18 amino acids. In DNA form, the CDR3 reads TGTGCCAGCAGCTTACGAGCTTCTGGAGCCGCGAACACCGGGGAGCTGTTTTTT. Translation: CASSLRASGAANTGELFF.

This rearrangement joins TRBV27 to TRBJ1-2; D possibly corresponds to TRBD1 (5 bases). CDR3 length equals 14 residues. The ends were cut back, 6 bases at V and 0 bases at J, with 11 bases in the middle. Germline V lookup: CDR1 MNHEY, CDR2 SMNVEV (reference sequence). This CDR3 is CASRPTGANYGYTF. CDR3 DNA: TGTGCCAGCAGGCCCACAGGTGCTAACTATGGCTACACCTTC.

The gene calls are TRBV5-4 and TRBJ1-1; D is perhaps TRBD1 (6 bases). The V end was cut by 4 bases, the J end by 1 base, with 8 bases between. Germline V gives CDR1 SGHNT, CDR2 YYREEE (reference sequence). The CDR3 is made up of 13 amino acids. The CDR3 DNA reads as TGTGCCAGCAGCACAGGGCCGAACACTGAAGCTTTCTTT. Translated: CASSTGPNTEAFF.

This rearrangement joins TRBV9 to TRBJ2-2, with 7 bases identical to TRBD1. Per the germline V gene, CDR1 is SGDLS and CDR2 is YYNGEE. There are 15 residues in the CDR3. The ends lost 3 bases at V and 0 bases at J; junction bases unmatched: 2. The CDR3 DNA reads TGTGCCAGCAGCGAGACAGGGCCGAACACCGGGGAGCTGTTTTTT. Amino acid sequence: CASSETGPNTGELFF.

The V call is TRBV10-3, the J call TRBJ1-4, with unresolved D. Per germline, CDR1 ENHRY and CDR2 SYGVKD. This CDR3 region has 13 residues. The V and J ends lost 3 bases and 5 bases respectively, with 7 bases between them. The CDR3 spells CAISDAQNEKLFF. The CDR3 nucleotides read TGTGCCATCAGTGACGCACAGAATGAAAAACTGTTTTTT.